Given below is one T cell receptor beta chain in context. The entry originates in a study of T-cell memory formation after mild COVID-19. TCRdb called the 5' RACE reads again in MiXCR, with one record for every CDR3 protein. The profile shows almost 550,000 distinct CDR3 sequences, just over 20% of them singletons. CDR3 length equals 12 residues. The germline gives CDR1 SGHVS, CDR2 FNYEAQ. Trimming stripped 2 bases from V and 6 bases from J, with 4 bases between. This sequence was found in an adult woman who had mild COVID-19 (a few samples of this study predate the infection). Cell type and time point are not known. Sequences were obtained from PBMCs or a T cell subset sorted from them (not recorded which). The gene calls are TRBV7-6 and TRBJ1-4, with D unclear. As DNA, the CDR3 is TGTGCCAGCAGCTTATCGGATGAAAAACTGTTTTTT. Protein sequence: CASSLSDEKLFF. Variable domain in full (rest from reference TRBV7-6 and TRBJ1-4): GAGVSQSPRYKVTKRGQDVALRCDPISGHVSLYWYRQALGQGPEFLTYFNYEAQQDKSGLPNDRFSAERPEGSISTLTIQRTEQRDSAMYRCASSLSDEKLFFGSGTQLSVL.